A selection of T cell receptor beta chains follows, all from one sample in a study of blood T cell repertoires in COVID-19. Using immunoSEQ multiplex PCR, the repertoire was profiled, and TCRdb retains in-frame clones only, with some absent. The repertoire holds 35,000 to 50,000 clones, approximately 90% seen once, with approximately 8.9% in the top ten. Input material: peripheral blood. All receptors derive from a woman older than 75 with active COVID-19. The CDR3 runs from the conserved cysteine through the conserved F or W. Fields, in order: clone size, J gene, D gene, V gene, CDR3 protein, CDR3 DNA. A D gene is named only where the DNA matches it firmly. Rows give clone size only sometimes, using once, few, many, or a class for an expanded clone.

abundance: few
j_gene: TRBJ1-1
d_gene: NA
v_gene: TRBV25-1
CDR3aa: CASSHRVNTEAFF
CDR3nt: TGTGCCAGCAGTCACAGGGTGAACACTGAAGCTTTCTTT

abundance: NA
j_gene: TRBJ2-1
d_gene: TRBD2
v_gene: TRBV9
CDR3aa: CASSVSGTSDYNEQFF
CDR3nt: TGTGCCAGCAGCGTCTCCGGGACTAGCGACTACAATGAGCAGTTCTTC

abundance: once
j_gene: TRBJ2-3
d_gene: NA
v_gene: TRBV3-1/TRBV3-2
CDR3aa: CASSRQTGFADTQYF
CDR3nt: TGTGCCAGCAGCCGCCAAACAGGGTTCGCCGATACGCAGTATTTT

abundance: NA
j_gene: TRBJ1-5
d_gene: NA
v_gene: TRBV3-1/TRBV3-2
CDR3aa: CASSHRGSRQPQHF
CDR3nt: TGTGCCAGCAGCCACAGGGGTTCGCGGCAGCCCCAGCATTTT

abundance: NA
j_gene: TRBJ2-4
d_gene: TRBD2
v_gene: TRBV19
CDR3aa: CASSRLAGNIQYF
CDR3nt: TGTGCCAGTAGTCGCCTAGCGGGGAACATTCAGTACTTC

abundance: NA
j_gene: TRBJ2-7
d_gene: NA
v_gene: TRBV3-1/TRBV3-2
CDR3aa: CASSHRGTSSYEQYF
CDR3nt: TGTGCCAGCAGCCATAGGGGGACGAGCTCCTACGAGCAGTACTTC

abundance: once
j_gene: TRBJ1-2
d_gene: TRBD1
v_gene: TRBV29-1
CDR3aa: CSVEDRGTGGVGYTF
CDR3nt: TGCAGCGTTGAAGATCGGGGGACAGGGGGAGTGGGCTACACCTTC

abundance: NA
j_gene: TRBJ2-3
d_gene: NA
v_gene: TRBV5-4
CDR3aa: CASSPRRGTDTQYF
CDR3nt: TGTGCCAGCAGCCCTCGACGGGGGACAGATACGCAGTATTTT

abundance: NA
j_gene: TRBJ1-1
d_gene: TRBD1
v_gene: TRBV6-5
CDR3aa: CASSSGQGAGVVEAFF
CDR3nt: TGTGCCAGCAGTTCCGGACAGGGGGCCGGTGTAGTTGAAGCTTTCTTT

abundance: NA
j_gene: TRBJ2-5
d_gene: NA
v_gene: TRBV5-5
CDR3aa: CASSLGGSQETQYF
CDR3nt: TGTGCCAGCAGCTTAGGTGGGAGCCAAGAGACCCAGTACTTC

abundance: few
j_gene: TRBJ1-4
d_gene: TRBD1
v_gene: TRBV6-1
CDR3aa: CASSEQRTGGEKLFF
CDR3nt: TGTGCCAGCAGTGAACAGCGGACAGGGGGAGAAAAACTGTTTTTT

abundance: NA
j_gene: TRBJ1-2
d_gene: NA
v_gene: TRBV14
CDR3aa: CASSRDYYYGYTF
CDR3nt: TGTGCCAGCAGCCGTGATTACTACTATGGCTACACCTTC

abundance: NA
j_gene: TRBJ1-5
d_gene: NA
v_gene: TRBV28
CDR3aa: CASSLRVGQADQPQHF
CDR3nt: TGTGCCAGCAGTTTGAGGGTAGGGCAGGCCGATCAGCCCCAGCATTTT

abundance: NA
j_gene: TRBJ2-1
d_gene: TRBD2
v_gene: TRBV5-1
CDR3aa: CASSLGGGSPNEQFF
CDR3nt: TGCGCCAGCAGCTTGGGCGGGGGATCACCCAATGAGCAGTTCTTC

abundance: few
j_gene: TRBJ2-3
d_gene: NA
v_gene: TRBV6-5
CDR3aa: CASSYYARTDTQYF
CDR3nt: TGTGCCAGCAGTTACTATGCTCGGACAGATACGCAGTATTTT

abundance: NA
j_gene: TRBJ1-2
d_gene: NA
v_gene: TRBV5-6
CDR3aa: CASSLVGVDGGDHTYGYTF
CDR3nt: TGTGCCAGCAGCTTGGTCGGTGTTGACGGAGGGGATCATACCTATGGCTACACCTTC

abundance: NA
j_gene: TRBJ2-2
d_gene: TRBD2
v_gene: TRBV18
CDR3aa: CASSPWGLAGTGELFF
CDR3nt: TGTGCCAGCTCACCGTGGGGACTAGCGGGGACCGGGGAGCTGTTTTTT

abundance: NA
j_gene: TRBJ2-5
d_gene: NA
v_gene: TRBV4-1
CDR3aa: CASKKGAQAAQETQYF
CDR3nt: TGCGCCAGCAAAAAGGGAGCGCAGGCCGCCCAAGAGACCCAGTACTTC

abundance: once
j_gene: TRBJ1-1
d_gene: TRBD1
v_gene: TRBV5-5
CDR3aa: CASSLRWSGGTEAFF
CDR3nt: TGTGCCAGCAGCTTGAGGTGGTCAGGGGGCACTGAAGCTTTCTTT

abundance: NA
j_gene: TRBJ2-3
d_gene: TRBD2
v_gene: TRBV2
CDR3aa: CASSVPSGGTDTQYF
CDR3nt: TGTGCCAGCAGTGTGCCTAGCGGGGGAACAGATACGCAGTATTTT

abundance: NA
j_gene: TRBJ1-2
d_gene: TRBD1
v_gene: TRBV16
CDR3aa: CASSPRQGMSSGYTF
CDR3nt: TGTGCCAGCAGCCCCCGACAGGGAATGAGCTCAGGCTACACCTTC

abundance: NA
j_gene: TRBJ1-5
d_gene: NA
v_gene: TRBV27
CDR3aa: CASSRDSSPSNQPQHF
CDR3nt: TGTGCCAGCAGCCGCGACAGTTCACCTAGCAATCAGCCCCAGCATTTT

abundance: NA
j_gene: TRBJ2-5
d_gene: TRBD2
v_gene: TRBV3-1/TRBV3-2
CDR3aa: CASSPKGLGEETQYF
CDR3nt: TGTGCCAGCAGCCCGAAAGGACTAGGAGAAGAGACCCAGTACTTC

abundance: NA
j_gene: TRBJ2-1
d_gene: TRBD1
v_gene: TRBV7-2
CDR3aa: CASSSHRGSAGEQFF
CDR3nt: TGTGCCAGCAGCTCCCACAGGGGTTCGGCTGGTGAGCAGTTCTTC

abundance: NA
j_gene: TRBJ2-7
d_gene: NA
v_gene: TRBV30
CDR3aa: CAWTRQGTYEQYF
CDR3nt: TGTGCCTGGACCAGGCAGGGCACCTACGAGCAGTACTTC

abundance: NA
j_gene: TRBJ2-3
d_gene: NA
v_gene: TRBV7-2
CDR3aa: CASRRGASTDTQYF
CDR3nt: TGTGCCAGCCGCAGGGGGGCTAGCACAGATACGCAGTATTTT

abundance: NA
j_gene: TRBJ2-2
d_gene: NA
v_gene: TRBV19
CDR3aa: CASSRGQGPNTGELFF
CDR3nt: TGTGCCAGTAGTAGGGGTCAGGGGCCGAACACCGGGGAGCTGTTTTTT

abundance: NA
j_gene: TRBJ2-1
d_gene: NA
v_gene: TRBV7-9
CDR3aa: CASSFDAGVAYNEQFF
CDR3nt: TGTGCCAGCAGCTTTGATGCAGGGGTCGCCTACAATGAGCAGTTCTTC

abundance: NA
j_gene: TRBJ1-6
d_gene: NA
v_gene: TRBV5-6
CDR3aa: CASSLRLGRRYNSPLHF
CDR3nt: TGTGCCAGCAGCTTGAGGCTGGGCCGGAGGTATAATTCACCCCTCCACTTT

abundance: once
j_gene: TRBJ2-1
d_gene: TRBD2
v_gene: TRBV19
CDR3aa: CASSGGGNEQFF
CDR3nt: TGTGCCAGTAGCGGGGGGGGGAATGAGCAGTTCTTC

abundance: few
j_gene: TRBJ2-6
d_gene: TRBD1
v_gene: TRBV5-5
CDR3aa: CASSLTTGVGANVLTF
CDR3nt: TGTGCCAGCAGCTTGACAACAGGGGTTGGGGCCAACGTCCTGACTTTC

abundance: NA
j_gene: TRBJ2-1
d_gene: NA
v_gene: TRBV5-1
CDR3aa: CASSLTASPNEQFF
CDR3nt: TGCGCCAGCAGCTTAACCGCGTCACCCAATGAGCAGTTCTTC

abundance: few
j_gene: TRBJ2-2
d_gene: NA
v_gene: TRBV28
CDR3aa: CASSAPGGSNTGELFF
CDR3nt: TGTGCCAGCAGCGCCCCCGGGGGTTCGAACACCGGGGAGCTGTTTTTT

abundance: NA
j_gene: TRBJ2-3
d_gene: TRBD2
v_gene: TRBV10-3
CDR3aa: CAITLGGSGVADTQYF
CDR3nt: TGTGCCATCACTCTCGGCGGTAGCGGGGTGGCAGATACGCAGTATTTT

abundance: NA
j_gene: TRBJ1-1
d_gene: NA
v_gene: TRBV6-5
CDR3aa: CASRDRLNTEAFF
CDR3nt: TGTGCCAGCAGGGACAGACTGAACACTGAAGCTTTCTTT

abundance: NA
j_gene: TRBJ1-5
d_gene: TRBD1
v_gene: TRBV6-5
CDR3aa: CASNPGQVNQPQHF
CDR3nt: TGTGCCAGCAACCCCGGACAGGTCAATCAGCCCCAGCATTTT

abundance: NA
j_gene: TRBJ1-2
d_gene: NA
v_gene: TRBV30
CDR3aa: CACLNRNYGYTF
CDR3nt: TGTGCCTGTCTTAACAGGAACTATGGCTACACCTTC

abundance: NA
j_gene: TRBJ1-5
d_gene: TRBD1
v_gene: TRBV7-2
CDR3aa: CASSLTGAYSNQPQHF
CDR3nt: TGTGCCAGCAGCTTAACAGGGGCCTATAGCAATCAGCCCCAGCATTTT

abundance: NA
j_gene: TRBJ1-1
d_gene: TRBD1
v_gene: TRBV7-2
CDR3aa: CASSPRAPQGAGTEAFF
CDR3nt: TGTGCCAGCAGCCCTAGAGCCCCGCAGGGGGCAGGCACTGAAGCTTTCTTT

abundance: few
j_gene: TRBJ1-6
d_gene: TRBD1
v_gene: TRBV7-9
CDR3aa: CASSTANTGGRSPLHF
CDR3nt: TGTGCCAGCAGCACAGCGAACACAGGGGGCCGGTCACCCCTCCACTTT

abundance: NA
j_gene: TRBJ1-5
d_gene: NA
v_gene: TRBV28
CDR3aa: CASIPGINQPQHF
CDR3nt: TGTGCCAGTATTCCGGGGATCAATCAGCCCCAGCATTTT

abundance: NA
j_gene: TRBJ2-1
d_gene: NA
v_gene: TRBV28
CDR3aa: CASNPQDSSYNEQFF
CDR3nt: TGTGCCTCCAACCCCCAGGACAGCTCCTACAATGAGCAGTTCTTC

abundance: NA
j_gene: TRBJ2-3
d_gene: NA
v_gene: TRBV6-5
CDR3aa: CASVAGARDTQYF
CDR3nt: TGTGCCAGCGTGGCGGGGGCCAGGGATACGCAGTATTTT

abundance: NA
j_gene: TRBJ2-3
d_gene: TRBD1
v_gene: TRBV6-6
CDR3aa: CASSYRDSRTDTQYF
CDR3nt: TGTGCCAGCAGTTACAGGGACAGCCGCACAGATACGCAGTATTTT

abundance: once
j_gene: TRBJ1-4
d_gene: TRBD1
v_gene: TRBV6-2/TRBV6-3
CDR3aa: CASSYAGTGAEKLFF
CDR3nt: TGTGCCAGCAGTTACGCCGGGACAGGGGCGGAAAAACTGTTTTTT

abundance: NA
j_gene: TRBJ2-7
d_gene: TRBD2
v_gene: TRBV28
CDR3aa: CASKLSSGGVPEQYF
CDR3nt: TGTGCCAGCAAACTCTCTAGCGGGGGGGTTCCCGAGCAGTACTTC